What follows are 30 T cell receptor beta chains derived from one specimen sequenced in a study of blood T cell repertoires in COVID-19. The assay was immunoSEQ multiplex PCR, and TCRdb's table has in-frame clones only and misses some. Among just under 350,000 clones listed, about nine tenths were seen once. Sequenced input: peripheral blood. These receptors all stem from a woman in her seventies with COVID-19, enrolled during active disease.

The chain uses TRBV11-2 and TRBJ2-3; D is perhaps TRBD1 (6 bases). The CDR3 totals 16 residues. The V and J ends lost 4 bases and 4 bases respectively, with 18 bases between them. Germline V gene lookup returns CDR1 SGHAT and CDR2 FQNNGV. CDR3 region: CASSSLTGIDPDTQYF. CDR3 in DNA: TGTGCCAGCAGCTCCTTGACAGGAATAGACCCAGATACGCAGTATTTT.

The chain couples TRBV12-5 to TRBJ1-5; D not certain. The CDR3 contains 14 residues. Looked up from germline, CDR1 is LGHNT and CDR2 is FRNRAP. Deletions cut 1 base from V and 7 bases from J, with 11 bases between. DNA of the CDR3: TGTGCTAGTGGTTTGGGAACAGAGGGACAGCCCCAGCATTTT. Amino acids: CASGLGTEGQPQHF.

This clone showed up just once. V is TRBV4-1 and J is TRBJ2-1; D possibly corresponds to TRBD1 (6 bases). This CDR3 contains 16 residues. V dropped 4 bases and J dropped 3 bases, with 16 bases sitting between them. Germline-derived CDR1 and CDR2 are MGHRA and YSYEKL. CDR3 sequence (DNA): TGCGCCAGCAGCCCCACAGGGAAAAGGGACTACAATGAGCAGTTCTTC. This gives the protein CASSPTGKRDYNEQFF.

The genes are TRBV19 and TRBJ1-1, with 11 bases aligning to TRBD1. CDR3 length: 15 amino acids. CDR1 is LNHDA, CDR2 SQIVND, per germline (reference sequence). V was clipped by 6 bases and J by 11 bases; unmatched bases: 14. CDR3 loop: CASRANGQGAFRAFF. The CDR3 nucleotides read TGTGCCAGTAGGGCAAACGGACAGGGGGCGTTTAGGGCTTTCTTT.

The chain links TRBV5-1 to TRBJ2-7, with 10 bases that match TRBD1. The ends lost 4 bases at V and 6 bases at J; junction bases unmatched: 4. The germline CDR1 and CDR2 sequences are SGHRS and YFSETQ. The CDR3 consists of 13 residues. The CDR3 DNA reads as TGCGCCAGCAGCCGGGACAGGGGAGGCGAGCAGTACTTC. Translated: CASSRDRGGEQYF.

The CDR3 spells CASSIASANEQFF. The CDR3 bases are TGTGCCAGTAGTATAGCCAGCGCCAATGAGCAGTTCTTC. The rearrangement links TRBV19 to TRBJ2-1; unclear D gene. The CDR3 runs to 13 residues. CDR1 LNHDA and CDR2 SQIVND come from the germline V gene (reference sequence). Trimming pared 1 base from V and 6 bases from J, leaving 7 bases between.

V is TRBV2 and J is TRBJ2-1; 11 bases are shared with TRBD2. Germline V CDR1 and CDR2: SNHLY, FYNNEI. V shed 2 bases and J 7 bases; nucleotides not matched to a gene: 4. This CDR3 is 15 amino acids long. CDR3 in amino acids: CASSENSGGANEQFF. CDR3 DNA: TGTGCCAGCAGTGAAAATAGCGGGGGGGCAAATGAGCAGTTCTTC.

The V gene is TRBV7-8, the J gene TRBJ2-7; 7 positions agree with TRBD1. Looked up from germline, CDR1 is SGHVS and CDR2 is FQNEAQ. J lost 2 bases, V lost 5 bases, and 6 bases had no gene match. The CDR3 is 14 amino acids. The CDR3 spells CASSPVTGTYEQYF. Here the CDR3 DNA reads TGTGCCAGCAGCCCAGTGACAGGGACCTACGAGCAGTACTTC.

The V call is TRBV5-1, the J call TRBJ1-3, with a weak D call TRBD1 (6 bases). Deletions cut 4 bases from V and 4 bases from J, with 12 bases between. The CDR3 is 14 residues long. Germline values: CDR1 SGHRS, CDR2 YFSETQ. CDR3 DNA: TGCGCCAGCAGCCCCCAGGGGTTCGGAAACACCATATATTTT. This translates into CASSPQGFGNTIYF.

CDR3 loop: CASSRDRGEGYGYTF. CDR3 DNA sequence: TGTGCCAGCAGTCGGGACAGGGGGGAAGGCTATGGCTACACCTTC. The rearrangement links TRBV28 to TRBJ1-2, with 11 bases identical to TRBD1. V lost 5 bases and J lost 4; bases outside the gene matches: 6. The length of the CDR3 is 15 residues. Germline V lookup: CDR1 MDHEN, CDR2 SYDVKM.

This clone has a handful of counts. The CDR3 is CATADGGGDEKLFF. As DNA, the CDR3 is TGTGCCACTGCCGACGGGGGTGGGGATGAAAAACTGTTTTTT. The genes are TRBV24-1 and TRBJ1-4; TRBD1 might be the D (5 bases). Trimming pared 10 bases from V and 6 bases from J, leaving 17 bases between. Per germline, CDR1 KGHDR and CDR2 SFDVKD. This CDR3 comprises 14 residues.

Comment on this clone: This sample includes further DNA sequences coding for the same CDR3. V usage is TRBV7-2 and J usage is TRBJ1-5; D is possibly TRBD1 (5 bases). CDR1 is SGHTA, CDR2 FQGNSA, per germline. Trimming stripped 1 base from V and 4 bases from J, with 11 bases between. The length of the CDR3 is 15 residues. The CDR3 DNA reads TGTGCCAGCAGCTTAGTTGGGGGGGGGAATCAGCCCCAGCATTTT. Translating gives CASSLVGGGNQPQHF.

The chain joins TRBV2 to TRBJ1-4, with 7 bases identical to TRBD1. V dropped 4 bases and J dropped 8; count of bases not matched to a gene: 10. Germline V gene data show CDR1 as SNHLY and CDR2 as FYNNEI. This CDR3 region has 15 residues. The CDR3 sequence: CASSGIQGSEEKLFF. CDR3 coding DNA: TGTGCCAGCAGTGGCATACAGGGGTCGGAAGAAAAACTGTTTTTT.

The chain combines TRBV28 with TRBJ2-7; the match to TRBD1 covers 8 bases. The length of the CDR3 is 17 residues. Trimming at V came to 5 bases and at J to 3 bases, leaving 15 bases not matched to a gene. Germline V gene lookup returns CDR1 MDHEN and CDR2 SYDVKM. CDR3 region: CASSTTSTGTGFYEQYF. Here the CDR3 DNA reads TGTGCCAGCAGTACAACTTCTACCGGGACAGGCTTCTACGAGCAGTACTTC.

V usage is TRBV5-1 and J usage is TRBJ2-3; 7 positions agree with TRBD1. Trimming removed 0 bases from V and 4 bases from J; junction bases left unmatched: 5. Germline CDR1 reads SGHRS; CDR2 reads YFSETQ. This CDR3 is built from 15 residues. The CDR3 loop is CASSLEWTGADTQYF. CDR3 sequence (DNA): TGCGCCAGCAGCTTGGAATGGACAGGCGCAGATACGCAGTATTTT.

The CDR3 DNA follows: TGTGCCACCAGCAGAGTCGGGAACACCGGGGAGCTGTTTTTT. As protein: CATSRVGNTGELFF. The rearrangement uses TRBV15 and TRBJ2-2, with D hard to call. The V end was cut by 1 base, the J end by 1 base, with 4 bases between. The CDR3 is made up of 14 amino acids. Germline V gene data show CDR1 as LNHNV and CDR2 as YYDKDF (reference sequence).

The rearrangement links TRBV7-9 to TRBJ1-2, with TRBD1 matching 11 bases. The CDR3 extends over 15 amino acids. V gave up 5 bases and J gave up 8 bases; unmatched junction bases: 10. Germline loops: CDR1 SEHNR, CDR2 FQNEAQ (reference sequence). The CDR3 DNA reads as TGTGCCAGCAGCGTCGGGACAGGGGGACAGGAGGGCTACACCTTC. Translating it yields CASSVGTGGQEGYTF. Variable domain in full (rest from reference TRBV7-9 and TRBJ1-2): DTGVSQNPRHKITKRGQNVTFRCDPISEHNRLYWYRQTLGQGPEFLTYFQNEAQLEKSRLLSDRFSAERPKGSFSTLEIQRTEQGDSAMYLCASSVGTGGQEGYTFGSGTRLTVV.

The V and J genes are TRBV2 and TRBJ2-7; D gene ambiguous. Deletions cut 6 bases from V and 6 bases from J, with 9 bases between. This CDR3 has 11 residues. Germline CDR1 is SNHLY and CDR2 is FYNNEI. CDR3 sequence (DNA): TGTGCCAGCAGCCCTAGTGGCGAGCAGTACTTC. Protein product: CASSPSGEQYF.

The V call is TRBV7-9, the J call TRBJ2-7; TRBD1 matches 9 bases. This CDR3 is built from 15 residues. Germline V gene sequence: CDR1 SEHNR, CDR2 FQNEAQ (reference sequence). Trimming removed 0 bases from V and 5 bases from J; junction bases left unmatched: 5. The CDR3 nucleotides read TGTGCCAGCAGCTTAGCGACAGGGGGGACCGACGAGCAGTACTTC. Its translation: CASSLATGGTDEQYF.

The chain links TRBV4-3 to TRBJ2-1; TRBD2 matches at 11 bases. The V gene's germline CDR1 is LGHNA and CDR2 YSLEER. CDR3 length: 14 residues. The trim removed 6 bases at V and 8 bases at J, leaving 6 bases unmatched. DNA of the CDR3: TGCGCCAGCAGTCCTAGCGGGGGGAATTATGAGCAGTTCTTC. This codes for CASSPSGGNYEQFF.

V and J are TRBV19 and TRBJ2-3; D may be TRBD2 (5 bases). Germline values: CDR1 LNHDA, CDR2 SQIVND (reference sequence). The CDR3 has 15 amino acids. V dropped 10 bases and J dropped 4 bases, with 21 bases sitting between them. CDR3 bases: TGTGCCACCAATGCCGAGGGTAACTTGGCAGATACGCAGTATTTT. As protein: CATNAEGNLADTQYF. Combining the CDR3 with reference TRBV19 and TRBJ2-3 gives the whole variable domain DGGITQSPKYLFRKEGQNVTLSCEQNLNHDAMYWYRQDPGQGLRLIYYSQIVNDFQKGDIAEGYSVSREKKESFPLTVTSAQKNPTAFYLCATNAEGNLADTQYFGPGTRLTVL.

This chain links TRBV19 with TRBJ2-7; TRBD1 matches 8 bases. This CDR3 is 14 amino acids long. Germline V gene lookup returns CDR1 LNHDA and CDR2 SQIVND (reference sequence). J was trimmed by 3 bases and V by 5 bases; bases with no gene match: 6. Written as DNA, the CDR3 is TGTGCCAGTAGTCGACAGGGGAACCTCTACGAGCAGTACTTC. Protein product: CASSRQGNLYEQYF.

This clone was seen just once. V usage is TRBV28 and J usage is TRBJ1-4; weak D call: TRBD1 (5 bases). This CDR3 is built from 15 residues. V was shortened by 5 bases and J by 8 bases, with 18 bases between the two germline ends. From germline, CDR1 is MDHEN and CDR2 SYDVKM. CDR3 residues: CASSPLAGLREKLFF. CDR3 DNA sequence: TGTGCCAGCAGTCCCCTGGCAGGGTTGAGAGAAAAACTGTTTTTT.

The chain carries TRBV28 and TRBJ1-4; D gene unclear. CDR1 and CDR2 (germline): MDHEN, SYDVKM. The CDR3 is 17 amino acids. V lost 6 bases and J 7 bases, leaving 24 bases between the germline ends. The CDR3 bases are TGTGCCAGCAGCTCTCCGGGATTCGGGGTTTCTCGTGAAAAACTGTTTTTT. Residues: CASSSPGFGVSREKLFF.

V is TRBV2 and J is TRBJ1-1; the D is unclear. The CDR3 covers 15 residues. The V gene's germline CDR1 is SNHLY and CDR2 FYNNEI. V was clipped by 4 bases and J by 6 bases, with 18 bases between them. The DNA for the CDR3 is TGTGCCAGCAGTGTGCTAGCGGGAGGAGCTGCTGAAGCTTTCTTT. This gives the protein CASSVLAGGAAEAFF.

The CDR3 DNA sequence: TGTGCCAGCAGCTTGGCAGGGGATCAGCCCCAGCATTTT. Translating gives CASSLAGDQPQHF. The J gene is TRBJ1-5, the V gene TRBV5-6; a possible D gene is TRBD1 (6 bases). The germline V gene has CDR1 SGHDT and CDR2 YYEEEE. The V end was cut by 0 bases, the J end by 5 bases, with 6 bases between. The CDR3 extends over 13 amino acids.

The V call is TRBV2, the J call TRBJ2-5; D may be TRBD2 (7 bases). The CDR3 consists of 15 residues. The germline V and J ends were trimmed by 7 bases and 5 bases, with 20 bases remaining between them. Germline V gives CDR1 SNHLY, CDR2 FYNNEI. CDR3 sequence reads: CASMYGGLLRETQYF. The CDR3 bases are TGTGCCAGCATGTACGGGGGGCTCCTCCGGGAGACCCAGTACTTC.

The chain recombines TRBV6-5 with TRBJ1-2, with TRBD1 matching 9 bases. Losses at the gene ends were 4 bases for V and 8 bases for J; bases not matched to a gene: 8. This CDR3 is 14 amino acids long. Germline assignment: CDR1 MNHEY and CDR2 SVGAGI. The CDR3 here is CASSWTGTGLGYTF. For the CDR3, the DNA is TGTGCCAGCAGTTGGACCGGGACAGGGCTCGGCTACACCTTC.

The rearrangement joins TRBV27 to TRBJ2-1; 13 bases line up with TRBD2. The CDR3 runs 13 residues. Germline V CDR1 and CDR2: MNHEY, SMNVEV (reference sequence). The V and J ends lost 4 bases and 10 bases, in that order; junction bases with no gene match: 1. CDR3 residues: CASSWTSGGEQFF. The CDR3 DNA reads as TGTGCCAGCAGTTGGACTAGCGGGGGAGAGCAGTTCTTC.

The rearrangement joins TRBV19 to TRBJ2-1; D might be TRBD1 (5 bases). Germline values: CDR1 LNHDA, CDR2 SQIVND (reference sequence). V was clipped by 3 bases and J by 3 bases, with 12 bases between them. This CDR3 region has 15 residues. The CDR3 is CASSIVGVGYNEQFF. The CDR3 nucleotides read TGTGCCAGTAGTATTGTAGGGGTGGGCTACAATGAGCAGTTCTTC.